Listed here are 3 T cell receptor beta chains from one sample, sequenced in a study of T cells after yellow fever vaccination. Each CDR3 protein is one row after TCRdb ran MiXCR on the 5' RACE reads. The sample shows 150,000 to 200,000 distinct CDR3 sequences, more than 9.5% of them seen only once. The sequences come from CD8+ T cells sorted from PBMCs, collected 15 days after the yellow fever booster vaccination. The receptors derive from a man between 18 and 29 years old who received the YFV17D yellow fever vaccine.

The rearrangement joins TRBV4-1 to TRBJ1-1; D may be TRBD1 (5 bases). CDR1 and CDR2 from the germline V gene are MGHRA and YSYEKL. The CDR3 spans 12 residues. V lost 3 bases, J lost 6 bases, and 8 bases lay in between. The chain's CDR3 is CASSQGVAEAFF. DNA for the CDR3: TGCGCCAGCAGCCAGGGGGTTGCTGAAGCTTTCTTT.

The V gene is TRBV7-6, the J gene TRBJ2-2; 8 nucleotides agree with TRBD2. Losses at the gene ends were 1 base for V and 6 bases for J; bases not matched to a gene: 10. The CDR3 covers 17 residues. Germline CDR1 reads SGHVS; CDR2 reads FNYEAQ. As DNA, the CDR3 is TGTGCCAGCAGCTTAGAGTTATACAGCGGGGGCCCCGGGGAGCTGTTTTTT. Its translation is CASSLELYSGGPGELFF.

This chain connects TRBV27 to TRBJ2-1; 11 bases align to TRBD2. This CDR3 region has 15 residues. Germline CDR1 reads MNHEY; CDR2 reads SMNVEV (reference sequence). The V segment lost 4 bases and the J segment 5 bases; nucleotides outside the gene matches: 4. CDR3 bases: TGTGCCAGCAGTTCTGAGACTAGCGGGGACAATGAGCAGTTCTTC. Its protein product is CASSSETSGDNEQFF.